This TCR beta chain emerged from a study of Ad26.COV2.S vaccination and SARS-CoV-2 variants. Whole-study results and caveats: Breadth of non-spike TCRs did not differ between vaccinees and placebo recipients.

A word on this clone: No antigen is known for it.

Sequencing was performed with immunoSEQ multiplex PCR; in TCRdb, only in-frame clones are kept and a portion is missing. The top ten hold roughly an eighth of the sample, which has approximately 450,000 clones, 80% to 95% seen once. Documented treatment: roughly 20 received Ad26.COV2.S at low or high dose, single or two shots; five or six received placebo; per-sample allocation not given. Day 63 following the first vaccine or placebo injection was when the samples were taken. CDR1 is MDHEN, CDR2 SYDVKM, per germline. CDR3 length equals 16 residues. Deletions cut 5 bases from V and 7 bases from J, with 21 bases between.

Sequencing used peripheral blood, obtained in a trial of Ad26.COV2.S vaccine versus placebo. This rearrangement joins TRBV28 to TRBJ2-1; tentatively, D is TRBD1 (6 bases). The receptor's source is a person between 18 and 60 years old who received the Ad26.COV2.S COVID-19 vaccine or a placebo. This CDR3 reads CASSPVAGVRLNEQFF. The CDR3 nucleotides are TGTGCCAGCAGTCCGGTGGCAGGGGTAAGGTTGAATGAGCAGTTCTTC.